Listed here are 27 T cell receptor beta chains from one sample, sequenced in a study of blood T cell repertoires in COVID-19. Produced via immunoSEQ multiplex PCR; TCRdb's table is partial and in-frame only. The table records about 87,000 clones, around 80% of them present only once. Sequenced sample: peripheral blood. The receptor source for this set is a woman of 80 years or more with active or convalescent COVID-19.

This clone was seen more than once but under ten times. This chain joins TRBV7-9 and TRBJ1-2; D perhaps matches TRBD1 (5 bases). From germline, CDR1 is SEHNR and CDR2 FQNEAQ (reference sequence). The CDR3 totals 14 residues. Trimming shortened V by 3 bases and J by 6 bases, and 14 bases separated the two germline ends. The CDR3 here is CASSFLSGQDGYTF. The CDR3 DNA sequence: TGTGCCAGCAGCTTTTTATCAGGGCAGGATGGCTACACCTTC.

This clone was detected a few times. The chain uses TRBV28 and TRBJ1-6; TRBD1 matches 8 bases. The CDR3 is 14 amino acids. Losses at the gene ends were 7 bases for V and 7 bases for J; bases not matched to a gene: 6. The germline CDR1 and CDR2 sequences are MDHEN and SYDVKM. CDR3 sequence reads: CASNGQGENSPLHF. In DNA, the CDR3 is TGTGCCAGCAACGGACAGGGAGAAAATTCACCCCTCCACTTT.

The chain recombines TRBV19 with TRBJ2-2; TRBD2 might be the D (6 bases). The V end lost 3 bases, the J end lost 5 bases, and 13 bases lay between the germline ends. The CDR3 spans 15 residues. CDR1 is LNHDA, CDR2 SQIVND, per germline (reference sequence). The chain's CDR3 is CASSMGPGGTGELFF. In DNA form, the CDR3 reads TGTGCCAGTAGTATGGGCCCCGGAGGGACCGGGGAGCTGTTTTTT.

V is TRBV11-3 and J is TRBJ2-3; tentative D call: TRBD2 (6 bases). V lost 1 base and J 5 bases, leaving 13 bases between the germline ends. CDR3 length equals 15 residues. Germline-derived CDR1 and CDR2 are SGHNT and YENEEA. The CDR3 loop is CASSLGASEGDTQYF. For the CDR3, the DNA is TGTGCCAGCAGCTTAGGAGCTAGCGAGGGAGATACGCAGTATTTT. Complete variable domain (other parts from reference TRBV11-3 and TRBJ2-3): EAGVVQSPRYKIIEKKQPVAFWCNPISGHNTLYWYLQNLGQGPELLIRYENEEAVDDSQLPKDRFSAERLKGVDSTLKIQPAELGDSAVYLCASSLGASEGDTQYFGPGTRLTVL.

The rearrangement uses TRBV28 and TRBJ1-2; D possibly corresponds to TRBD1 (6 bases). The CDR3 covers 13 residues. Trimming left V 4 bases short and J 7 bases short, with 13 bases between. CDR1 MDHEN and CDR2 SYDVKM come from the germline V gene. CDR3 coding DNA: TGTGCCAGCAGTTCCCCACAGGGCTCTGGCTACACCTTC. Translating gives CASSSPQGSGYTF.

This sequence joins TRBV19 and TRBJ1-5, with D perhaps matching TRBD1 (6 bases). Trimming took 3 bases from V and 4 from J, leaving 13 bases between them. The germline gives CDR1 LNHDA, CDR2 SQIVND (reference sequence). The CDR3 spans 15 residues. CDR3 loop: CASSIVDSPNQPQHF. CDR3 sequence (DNA): TGTGCCAGTAGTATTGTGGACAGTCCTAATCAGCCCCAGCATTTT.

The V gene is TRBV20-1, the J gene TRBJ2-7, with D possibly matching TRBD2 (5 bases). CDR3 length: 10 residues. Looked up from germline, CDR1 is DFQATT and CDR2 is SNEGSKA (reference sequence). Trimming took off 3 bases at V and 5 bases at J, with 5 bases between the two ends. CDR3: CSARRDEQYF. CDR3 nucleotides: TGCAGTGCTAGGAGGGACGAGCAGTACTTC.

This clone appeared a few times. The rearrangement joins TRBV2 to TRBJ1-1, with 8 bases lining up with TRBD1. This CDR3 has 15 amino acids. Trimming took 4 bases from V and 4 from J; bases not matched to a gene: 8. Germline V gene sequence: CDR1 SNHLY, CDR2 FYNNEI. The DNA of the CDR3 is TGTGCCAGCAGTGGGCAGGGGGCGAGTAGCACTGAAGCTTTCTTT. Its translation: CASSGQGASSTEAFF.

The rearrangement joins TRBV27 to TRBJ2-7; D is perhaps TRBD1 (5 bases). Trimming cost V 4 bases and J 0 bases, with 10 bases left between them. The germline gives CDR1 MNHEY, CDR2 SMNVEV (reference sequence). There are 14 residues in the CDR3. As DNA, the CDR3 is TGTGCCAGCAGTTGTGAGGACACCTCCTACGAGCAGTACTTC. Translated, it gives CASSCEDTSYEQYF.

J is TRBJ1-2 and V is TRBV10-3; D unclear. This CDR3 region has 17 residues. Germline loops: CDR1 ENHRY, CDR2 SYGVKD. Trimming pared 0 bases from V and 0 bases from J, leaving 14 bases between. Here the CDR3 reads CAISESRAGRTNYGYTF. In DNA form, the CDR3 reads TGTGCCATCAGTGAGTCGAGGGCAGGAAGAACTAACTATGGCTACACCTTC.

The CDR3 is CASSQGAGARDTQYF. CDR3 DNA: TGTGCCAGCAGCCAGGGGGCGGGGGCAAGAGATACGCAGTATTTT. V is TRBV7-2 and J is TRBJ2-3; D is perhaps TRBD1 (8 bases). Germline loops: CDR1 SGHTA, CDR2 FQGNSA. The CDR3 covers 15 residues. V was cut by 5 bases and J by 5 bases, with 17 bases left in between.

The table lists this clone with a count of one. The junction departs from germline at one end; a sequencing error may be responsible. The chain recombines TRBV7-3 with TRBJ2-3; TRBD2 might be the D (6 bases). In germline, CDR1 is SGHTA, CDR2 FQGTGA. There are 15 residues in the CDR3. This CDR3 reads CASSLTDGTSDTQYF. As DNA, the CDR3 is TGTGCCAGCAGCCTAACGGACGGGACTTCAGATACGCAGTATTTT.

The chain carries TRBV30 and TRBJ1-1; no clear D. V was trimmed by 5 bases and J by 0 bases, leaving 16 bases between them. Germline CDR1 and CDR2: GTSNPN and SVGIG (reference sequence). The CDR3 length is 15 residues. The CDR3 protein is CAWVRGDNMNTEAFF. Written as DNA, the CDR3 is TGTGCCTGGGTCCGGGGTGACAACATGAACACTGAAGCTTTCTTT.

V and J are TRBV6-2 or TRBV6-3 and TRBJ1-1; TRBD1 matches at 8 bases. The length of the CDR3 is 15 residues. Germline V gives CDR1 MNHEY, CDR2 SVGEGT. The ends lost 5 bases at V and 5 bases at J; junction bases unmatched: 10. The DNA of the CDR3 is TGTGCCAGCAGTCTACTTCAGGGGGCGGGAACTGAAGCTTTCTTT. Its translation: CASSLLQGAGTEAFF.

The J gene is TRBJ1-4, the V gene TRBV19; D remains unclear. CDR1 is LNHDA, CDR2 SQIVND, per germline (reference sequence). The V and J ends lost 3 bases and 0 bases respectively, with 11 bases between them. This CDR3 is built from 16 residues. Here the CDR3 reads CASSIRGIATNEKLFF. The DNA for the CDR3 is TGTGCCAGTAGTATTAGAGGGATTGCAACTAATGAAAAACTGTTTTTT.

This sequence joins TRBV15 and TRBJ2-5; 9 positions match TRBD2. Germline CDR1 reads LNHNV; CDR2 reads YYDKDF (reference sequence). This CDR3 comprises 16 residues. V lost 1 base, J lost 3 bases, and 6 bases stayed unmatched. The CDR3 region is CATSRGGLAGKETQYF. DNA for the CDR3: TGTGCCACCAGCAGAGGGGGGCTAGCGGGGAAAGAGACCCAGTACTTC.

The chain recombines TRBV6-4 with TRBJ1-2, with 11 bases fitting TRBD1. The CDR3 loop spans 14 amino acids. V lost 3 bases and J lost 8; bases outside the gene matches: 5. Germline lookup yields CDR1 MRHNA and CDR2 SNTAGT. The CDR3 region has the DNA TGTGCCAGCAGTGATCCCGGGACAGGGGGAGGCTACACCTTC. Its translation is CASSDPGTGGGYTF.

The CDR3 is CAWSKGGGREQYF. CDR3 nucleotide sequence: TGTGCCTGGAGTAAGGGGGGGGGTCGGGAGCAGTACTTC. The rearrangement joins TRBV30 to TRBJ2-7; D is perhaps TRBD2 (7 bases). Germline CDR1 is GTSNPN and CDR2 is SVGIG (reference sequence). The germline V and J ends were trimmed by 2 bases and 7 bases, with 15 bases remaining between them. CDR3 length: 13 amino acids.

In this sample, this clone turned up once. V is TRBV30 and J is TRBJ2-7; 9 nucleotides line up with TRBD1. The CDR3 consists of 14 residues. CDR1 GTSNPN and CDR2 SVGIG come from the germline V gene (reference sequence). J lost 5 bases, V lost 4 bases, and 9 bases had no gene match. The CDR3 region is CAWNSGTGHDEQYF. The DNA of the CDR3 is TGTGCCTGGAATTCCGGGACAGGGCACGACGAGCAGTACTTC.

The V call is TRBV6-5, the J call TRBJ2-2, with D tentatively TRBD1 (5 bases). CDR1 MNHEY and CDR2 SVGAGI come from the germline V gene. Trimming removed 5 bases at V and 7 bases at J, with 14 bases between. This CDR3 spans 14 amino acids. CDR3 residues: CASSTQGPDGELFF. CDR3 bases: TGTGCCAGCAGTACCCAGGGCCCGGACGGGGAGCTGTTTTTT.

This chain uses TRBV5-1 with TRBJ2-7, with a weak D call TRBD2 (6 bases). The length of the CDR3 is 14 residues. The germline CDR1 and CDR2 sequences are SGHRS and YFSETQ. V was trimmed by 0 bases and J by 6 bases, leaving 13 bases between them. CDR3 loop: CASSLARGGIEQYF. The CDR3 DNA reads TGCGCCAGCAGCTTGGCGCGGGGTGGAATCGAGCAGTACTTC. Complete variable domain (other parts from reference TRBV5-1 and TRBJ2-7): KAGVTQTPRYLIKTRGQQVTLSCSPISGHRSVSWYQQTPGQGLQFLFEYFSETQRNKGNFPGRFSGRQFSNSRSEMNVSTLELGDSALYLCASSLARGGIEQYFGPGTRLTVT.

The chain employs TRBV13 and TRBJ2-1; D gene ambiguous. The CDR3 runs 11 residues. V dropped 3 bases and J dropped 9 bases, with 6 bases sitting between them. CDR1 and CDR2 from the germline V gene are PRHDT and FYEKMQ (reference sequence). Here the CDR3 reads CASSFRGEQFF. CDR3 nucleotide sequence: TGTGCCAGCAGCTTCCGCGGTGAGCAGTTCTTC. The variable domain in full, with the rest retrieved from reference TRBV13 and TRBJ2-1, is AAGVIQSPRHLIKEKRETATLKCYPIPRHDTVYWYQQGPGQDPQFLISFYEKMQSDKGSIPDRFSAQQFSDYHSELNMSSLELGDSALYFCASSFRGEQFFGPGTRLTVL.

The chain links TRBV4-1 to TRBJ2-7, with 9 nucleotides matching TRBD1. The CDR3 has 13 amino acids. J lost 9 bases, V lost 3 bases, and 6 bases had no gene match. Germline CDR1 is MGHRA and CDR2 is YSYEKL. As DNA, the CDR3 is TGCGCCAGCAGCCATCCAGGACAGGGGAGGCAGTACTTC. It specifies CASSHPGQGRQYF.

The genes are TRBV7-2 and TRBJ2-5; D might be TRBD2 (5 bases). Per germline, CDR1 SGHTA and CDR2 FQGNSA. The CDR3 length is 13 residues. Trimming left V 5 bases short and J 8 bases short, with 15 bases between. CDR3 DNA: TGTGCCAGCAGCGCCAATACTAGATATACCCAGTACTTC. Translation: CASSANTRYTQYF.

This chain links TRBV29-1 with TRBJ1-1; a weak D match, TRBD1 (5 bases). The CDR3 totals 13 residues. Germline V gene sequence: CDR1 SQVTM, CDR2 ANQGSEA. The germline V and J ends were trimmed by 4 bases and 4 bases, with 13 bases remaining between them. Here the CDR3 reads CSVVGLGGTEAFF. The CDR3 DNA is TGCAGCGTTGTGGGACTCGGAGGCACTGAAGCTTTCTTT.

The rearrangement uses TRBV21-1 and TRBJ1-5; the D call of TRBD1 is as the table states it, not checked on the DNA. TRBV21-1 is a pseudogene locus. The CDR3 loop spans 17 amino acids. The CDR3 bases are TGTGCCAGCAGCAAAGGTAGAGGACAGGGGCTAGATCAGCCCCAGCATTTT. Translating gives CASSKGRGQGLDQPQHF.

J is TRBJ1-6 and V is TRBV28; TRBD1 aligns across 8 bases. This CDR3 region has 13 residues. V lost 6 bases, J lost 9 bases, and 4 bases stayed unmatched. CDR1 MDHEN and CDR2 SYDVKM come from the germline V gene. CDR3 nucleotides: TGTGCCAGCAGGAGGACAGGGCCTTCACCCCTCCACTTT. It encodes CASRRTGPSPLHF.